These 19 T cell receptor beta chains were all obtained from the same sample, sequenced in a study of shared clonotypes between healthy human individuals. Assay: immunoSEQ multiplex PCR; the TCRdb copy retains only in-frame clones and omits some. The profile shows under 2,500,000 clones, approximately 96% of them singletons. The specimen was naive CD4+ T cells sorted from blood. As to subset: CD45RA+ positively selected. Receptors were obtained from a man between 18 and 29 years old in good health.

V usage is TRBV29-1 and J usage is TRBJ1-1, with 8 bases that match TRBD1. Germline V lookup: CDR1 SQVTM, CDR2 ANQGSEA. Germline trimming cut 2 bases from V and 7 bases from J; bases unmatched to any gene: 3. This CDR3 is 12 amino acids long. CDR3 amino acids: CSVELQGVEAFF. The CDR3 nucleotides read TGCAGCGTTGAATTACAGGGGGTTGAAGCTTTCTTT. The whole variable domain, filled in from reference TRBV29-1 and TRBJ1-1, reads SAVISQKPSRDICQRGTSLTIQCQVDSQVTMMFWYRQQPGQSLTLIATANQGSEATYESGFVIDKFPISRPNLTFSTLTVSNMSPEDSSIYLCSVELQGVEAFFGQGTRLTVV.

CDR3 bases: TGTGCCTGGGGGTTCGGGACAGGGGTATACAATGAGCAGTTCTTC. It specifies CAWGFGTGVYNEQFF. The chain couples TRBV30 to TRBJ2-1; 10 bases line up with TRBD1. V lost 5 bases to trimming and J lost 4 bases; unmatched junction nucleotides: 8. The CDR3 length is 15 residues. Germline V gene data show CDR1 as GTSNPN and CDR2 as SVGIG (reference sequence).

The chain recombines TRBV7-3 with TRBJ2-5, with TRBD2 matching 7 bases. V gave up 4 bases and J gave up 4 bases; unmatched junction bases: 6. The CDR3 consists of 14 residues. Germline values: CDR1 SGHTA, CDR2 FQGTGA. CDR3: CASSSGPGGETQYF. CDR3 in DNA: TGTGCCAGCAGCTCGGGCCCGGGGGGAGAGACCCAGTACTTC.

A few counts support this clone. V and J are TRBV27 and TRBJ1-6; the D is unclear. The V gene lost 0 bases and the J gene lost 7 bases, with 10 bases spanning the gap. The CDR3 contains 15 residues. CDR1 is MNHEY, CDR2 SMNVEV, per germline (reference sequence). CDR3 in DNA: TGTGCCAGCAGTTTATCGCGCGGGCAGAATTCACCCCTCCACTTT. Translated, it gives CASSLSRGQNSPLHF.

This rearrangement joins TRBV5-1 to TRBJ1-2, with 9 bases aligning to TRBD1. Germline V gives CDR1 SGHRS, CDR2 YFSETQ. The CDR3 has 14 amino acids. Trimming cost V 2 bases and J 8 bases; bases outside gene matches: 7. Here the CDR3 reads CASSFTPGQGGYTF. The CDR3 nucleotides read TGCGCCAGCAGCTTTACCCCGGGACAGGGAGGCTACACCTTC.

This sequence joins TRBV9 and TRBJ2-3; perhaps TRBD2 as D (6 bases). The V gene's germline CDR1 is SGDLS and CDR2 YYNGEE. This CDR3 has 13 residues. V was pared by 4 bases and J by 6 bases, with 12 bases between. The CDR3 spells CASSPMAGDTQYF. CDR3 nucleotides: TGTGCCAGCAGCCCCATGGCGGGGGATACGCAGTATTTT.

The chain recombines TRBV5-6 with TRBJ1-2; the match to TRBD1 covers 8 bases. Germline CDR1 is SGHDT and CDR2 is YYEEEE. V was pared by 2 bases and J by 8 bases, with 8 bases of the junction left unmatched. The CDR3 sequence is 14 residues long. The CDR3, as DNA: TGTGCCAGCAGCTTAAGGGACAGGCAGTTGGGCTACACCTTC. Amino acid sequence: CASSLRDRQLGYTF.

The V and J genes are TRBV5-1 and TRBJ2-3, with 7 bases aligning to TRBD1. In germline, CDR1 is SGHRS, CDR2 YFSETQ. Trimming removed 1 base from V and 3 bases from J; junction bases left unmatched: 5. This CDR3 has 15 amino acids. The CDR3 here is CASSLNRGLTDTQYF. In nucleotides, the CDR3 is TGCGCCAGCAGCTTGAACAGGGGTTTAACAGATACGCAGTATTTT.

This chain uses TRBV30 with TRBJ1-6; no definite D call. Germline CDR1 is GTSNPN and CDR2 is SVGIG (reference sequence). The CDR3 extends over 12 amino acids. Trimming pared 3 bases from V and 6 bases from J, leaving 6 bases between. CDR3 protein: CAWSTANSPLHF. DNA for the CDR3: TGTGCCTGGAGCACAGCTAATTCACCCCTCCACTTT.

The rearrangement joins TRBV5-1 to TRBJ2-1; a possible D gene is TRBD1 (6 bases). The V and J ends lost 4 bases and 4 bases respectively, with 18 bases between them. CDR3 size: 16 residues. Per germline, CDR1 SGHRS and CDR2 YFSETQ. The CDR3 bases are TGCGCCAGCAGCCCAGGACAGAGGGGGATATACAATGAGCAGTTCTTC. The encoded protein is CASSPGQRGIYNEQFF.

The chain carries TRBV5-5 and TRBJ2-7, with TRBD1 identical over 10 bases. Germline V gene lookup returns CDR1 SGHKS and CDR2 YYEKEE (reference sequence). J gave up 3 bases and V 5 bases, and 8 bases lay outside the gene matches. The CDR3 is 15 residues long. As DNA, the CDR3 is TGTGCCAGCAGATTTGGACAGGGGGGGTACTACGAGCAGTACTTC. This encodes CASRFGQGGYYEQYF.

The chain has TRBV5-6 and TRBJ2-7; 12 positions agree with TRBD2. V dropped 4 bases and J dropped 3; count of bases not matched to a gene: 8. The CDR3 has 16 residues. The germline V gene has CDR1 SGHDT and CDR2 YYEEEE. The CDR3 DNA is TGTGCCAGCAGCCCAACGACTAGCGGGGGTAACTACGAGCAGTACTTC. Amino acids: CASSPTTSGGNYEQYF.

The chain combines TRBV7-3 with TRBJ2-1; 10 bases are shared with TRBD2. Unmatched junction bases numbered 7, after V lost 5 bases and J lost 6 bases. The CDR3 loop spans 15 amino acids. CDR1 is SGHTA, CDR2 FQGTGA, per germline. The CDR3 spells CASSRGLAGGNEQFF. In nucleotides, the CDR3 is TGTGCCAGCAGCCGCGGGTTAGCGGGGGGCAATGAGCAGTTCTTC.

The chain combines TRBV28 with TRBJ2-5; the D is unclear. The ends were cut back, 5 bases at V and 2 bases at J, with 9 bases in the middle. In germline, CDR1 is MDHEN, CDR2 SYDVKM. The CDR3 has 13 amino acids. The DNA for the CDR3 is TGTGCCAGCAGTGCCCCGGCTCAAGAGACCCAGTACTTC. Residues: CASSAPAQETQYF. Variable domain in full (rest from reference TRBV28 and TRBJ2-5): DVKVTQSSRYLVKRTGEKVFLECVQDMDHENMFWYRQDPGLGLRLIYFSYDVKMKEKGDIPEGYSVSREKKERFSLILESASTNQTSMYLCASSAPAQETQYFGPGTRLLVL.

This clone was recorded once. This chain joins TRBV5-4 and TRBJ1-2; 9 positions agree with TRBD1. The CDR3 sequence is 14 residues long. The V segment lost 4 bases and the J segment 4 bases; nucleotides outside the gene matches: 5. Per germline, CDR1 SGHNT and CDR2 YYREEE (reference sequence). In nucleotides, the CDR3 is TGTGCCAGCAGCGTACAGGGGGCAGGCTATGGCTACACCTTC. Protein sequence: CASSVQGAGYGYTF.

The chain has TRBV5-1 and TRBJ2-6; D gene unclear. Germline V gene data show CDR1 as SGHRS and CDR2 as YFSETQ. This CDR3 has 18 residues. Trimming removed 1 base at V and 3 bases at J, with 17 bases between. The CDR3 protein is CASSLMGTAWGGANVLTF. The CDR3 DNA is TGCGCCAGCAGCTTGATGGGTACCGCTTGGGGTGGGGCCAACGTCCTGACTTTC.

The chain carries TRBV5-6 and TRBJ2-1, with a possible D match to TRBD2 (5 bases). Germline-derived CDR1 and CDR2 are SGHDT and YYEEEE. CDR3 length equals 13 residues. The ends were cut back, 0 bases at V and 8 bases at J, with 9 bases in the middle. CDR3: CASSLVGVDEQFF. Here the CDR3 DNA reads TGTGCCAGCAGCTTGGTGGGAGTCGATGAGCAGTTCTTC.

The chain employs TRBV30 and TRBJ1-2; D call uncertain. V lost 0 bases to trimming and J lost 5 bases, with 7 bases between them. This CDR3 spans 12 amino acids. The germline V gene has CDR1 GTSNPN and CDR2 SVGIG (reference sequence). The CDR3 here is CAWSVEGYGYTF. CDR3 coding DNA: TGTGCCTGGAGTGTTGAAGGTTATGGCTACACCTTC. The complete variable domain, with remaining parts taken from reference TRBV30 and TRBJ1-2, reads SQTIHQWPATLVQPVGSPLSLECTVEGTSNPNLYWYRQAAGRGLQLLFYSVGIGQISSEVPQNLSASRPQDRQFILSSKKLLLSDSGFYLCAWSVEGYGYTFGSGTRLTVV.

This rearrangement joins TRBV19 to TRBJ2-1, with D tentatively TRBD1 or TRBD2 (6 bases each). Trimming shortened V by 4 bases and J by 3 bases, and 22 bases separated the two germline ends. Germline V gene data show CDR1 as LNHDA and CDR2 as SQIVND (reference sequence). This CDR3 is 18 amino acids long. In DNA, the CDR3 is TGTGCCAGTAGTAGCCTTTGGGGGGCAGGAATTAGCTACAATGAGCAGTTCTTC. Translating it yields CASSSLWGAGISYNEQFF.